In its sample, the clone carrying this T cell receptor (beta chain) was seen a few times. What it binds is not known. This entry belongs to a study of blood T cells in healthy people across ages. Per sample, at least 6 micrograms of total RNA were extracted. Study-wide points: Calculation of diversity from one million T cells yielded estimates considered to be underestimates. As naive T cell percentage varied, TCR beta diversity correlated strongly with it.

Then a second PCR, running roughly 7 to 11 cycles, was carried out with a sample-barcoded 5' primer and a J-beta primer mix. TCRdb fed the 5' RACE reads into MiXCR, producing one record per CDR3 protein. The sample yields around 1,600,000 distinct CDR3 sequences, roughly 43% seen once. Germline values: CDR1 SGDLS, CDR2 YYNGEE. Trimming shortened V by 0 bases and J by 5 bases, and 8 bases separated the two germline ends. The CDR3 length is 13 residues. The sample was blood. V gene TRBV9 combines with J gene TRBJ1-2; no definite D call. The clonotype originates from a woman in her late teens or twenties in good health. CDR3 DNA sequence: TGTGCCAGCAGCGTAGGCAAGGCGTATGGCTACACCTTC. Amino acids: CASSVGKAYGYTF.